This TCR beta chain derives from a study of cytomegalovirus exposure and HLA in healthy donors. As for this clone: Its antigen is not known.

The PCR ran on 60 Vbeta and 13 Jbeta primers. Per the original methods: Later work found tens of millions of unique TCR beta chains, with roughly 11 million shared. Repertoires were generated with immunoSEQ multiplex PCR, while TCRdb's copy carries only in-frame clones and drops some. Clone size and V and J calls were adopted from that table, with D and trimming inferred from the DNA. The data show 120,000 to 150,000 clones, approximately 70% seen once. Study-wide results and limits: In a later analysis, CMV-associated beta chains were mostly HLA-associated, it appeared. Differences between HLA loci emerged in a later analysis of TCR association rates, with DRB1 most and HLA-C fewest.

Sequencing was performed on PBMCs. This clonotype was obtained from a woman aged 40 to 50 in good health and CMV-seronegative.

Written as DNA, the CDR3 is TGTGCCAGCAGCCCCGACAGTGATACGCAGTATTTT. It yields the protein CASSPDSDTQYF. The J gene is TRBJ2-3, the V gene TRBV7-9, with a tentative D call TRBD1 (5 bases). V was trimmed by 5 bases and J by 6 bases, leaving 9 bases between them. The CDR3 length is 12 residues. The germline V gene encodes CDR1 SEHNR and CDR2 FQNEAQ (reference sequence).